This T cell receptor beta chain originates from a study of T cell repertoires in aging, cancer and after chemotherapy. Study at large: Healthy donor repertoires were recorded over several months to years and showed clear clonal overlap.

A mixed TRB-A/B primer pool amplified rearranged TRB by multiplex touch-down PCR. Each CDR3 protein is one row after TCRdb ran MiXCR on the multiplex PCR reads. This sample carries 13,000 or so distinct CDR3 sequences, under 30% of them seen once, and the ten largest clones take 45% to 55%. On this clonotype: Its antigen is not known.

The germline V gene encodes CDR1 MNHNS and CDR2 SASEGT. The CDR3 spans 15 residues. V shed 4 bases and J 1 base; nucleotides not matched to a gene: 3. Peripheral blood genomic DNA, not sorted cells or RNA, was the template. Study-wide findings and caveats: Untreated cancer patients had significantly lower blood TCR diversity than age-matched healthy donors. Rebound thymic output was suggested by rising median generation probability during chemotherapy in each cancer cohort.

Sequencing was performed on blood. This rearrangement joins TRBV6-1 to TRBJ1-3, with TRBD1 matching 8 bases. This clonotype originated in a human donor in good health. The CDR3 loop is CASSATGGSGNTIYF. The CDR3 DNA sequence: TGTGCCAGCAGTGCTACAGGGGGGTCTGGAAACACCATATATTTT.